This entry lists 22 T cell receptor beta chains sequenced from one sample in a study of response to subunit inactivated influenza vaccine. One entry per CDR3 protein, called by TCRdb with MiXCR from the RT-PCR reads. The table includes 430,000 or so distinct CDR3 sequences, 10% to 11% detected once. The specimen comprised PBMCs from blood, sampled roughly 47 days after vaccination. These receptors came from a man over 45 who received an inactivated influenza vaccine.

The genes are TRBV12-3 or TRBV12-4 and TRBJ1-1; D unresolved. Trimming took 6 bases from V and 4 from J, leaving 15 bases between them. This CDR3 comprises 14 residues. The CDR3: CASSFFGVSTEAFF. As DNA, the CDR3 is TGTGCCAGCAGCTTTTTCGGGGTGAGCACTGAAGCTTTCTTT.

V usage is TRBV7-2 and J usage is TRBJ1-3; 7 bases are shared with TRBD1. Unmatched junction bases numbered 9, after V lost 3 bases and J lost 4 bases. CDR3 length: 16 residues. From germline, CDR1 is SGHTA and CDR2 FQGNSA. The CDR3 nucleotides read TGTGCCAGCAGCTTGGGCCCGGGGACAGACGGAAACACCATATATTTT. Protein product: CASSLGPGTDGNTIYF.

The chain has TRBV28 and TRBJ2-3; D is ambiguous. Deletions cut 10 bases from V and 0 bases from J, with 17 bases between. Germline V gene lookup returns CDR1 MDHEN and CDR2 SYDVKM. This CDR3 is built from 15 residues. CDR3: CATIFQHPSTDTQYF. For the CDR3, the DNA is TGTGCCACCATCTTCCAGCACCCTAGCACAGATACGCAGTATTTT.

In its sample, this clonotype was seen a few times. The genes are TRBV6-2 or TRBV6-3 and TRBJ1-1; 8 positions match TRBD1. Germline CDR1 and CDR2: MNHEY and SVGEGT. V shed 6 bases and J 6 bases; nucleotides not matched to a gene: 6. CDR3 length equals 13 residues. The CDR3 coding sequence is TGTGCCAGCAGCTGGACAGGGACCTCTGAAGCTTTCTTT. Amino acid sequence: CASSWTGTSEAFF.

This clonotype has more than one count but fewer than ten. The V gene is TRBV5-1, the J gene TRBJ2-1, with 11 nucleotides matching TRBD1. Germline lookup yields CDR1 SGHRS and CDR2 YFSETQ. Trimming took 4 bases from V and 10 from J; bases not matched to a gene: 7. CDR3 length: 14 residues. The CDR3, as DNA: TGCGCCAGCAGCGGGGACAGGGGGTGGATGGAGCAGTTCTTC. Translation gives CASSGDRGWMEQFF.

The chain recombines TRBV12-3 or TRBV12-4 with TRBJ2-5, with 11 bases lining up with TRBD2. With 4 bases clipped from V and 3 bases from J, the junction kept 10 bases outside the gene matches. The length of the CDR3 is 17 residues. The CDR3 DNA follows: TGTGCCAGCAGTTCGGGGGTGGTAGCGGGAGGGGAAGAGACCCAGTACTTC. It specifies CASSSGVVAGGEETQYF.

This clonotype was seen a handful of times. The CDR3 here is CASTQTKTGGGFSTDTQYF. The CDR3 DNA sequence: TGTGCCAGCACCCAAACCAAGACAGGGGGGGGATTTAGCACAGATACGCAGTATTTT. This sequence joins TRBV12-3 or TRBV12-4 and TRBJ2-3; 9 bases fit TRBD1. Losses at the gene ends were 7 bases for V and 0 bases for J; bases not matched to a gene: 17. The CDR3 is 19 residues long.

There are a few counts of this clonotype. The J gene is TRBJ1-1, the V gene TRBV5-1; D might be TRBD1 (6 bases). V dropped 0 bases and J dropped 6 bases, with 15 bases sitting between them. The germline V gene has CDR1 SGHRS and CDR2 YFSETQ. CDR3 size: 15 residues. CDR3 region: CASSLGLDRSSEAFF. CDR3 DNA: TGCGCCAGCAGCTTGGGTCTAGACAGGAGTTCTGAAGCTTTCTTT.

This clonotype was recorded at least ten times. This chain links TRBV12-3 or TRBV12-4 with TRBJ2-3, with 10 positions matching TRBD1. The ends lost 6 bases at V and 2 bases at J; junction bases unmatched: 5. The CDR3 length is 15 residues. The CDR3 DNA follows: TGTGCCAGCAGGGGACAGGGGCTCCTCACAGATACGCAGTATTTT. As protein: CASRGQGLLTDTQYF.

The sample holds many counts of this clonotype. The rearrangement joins TRBV12-3 or TRBV12-4 to TRBJ2-7; 14 nucleotides agree with TRBD2. Losses at the gene ends were 5 bases for V and 6 bases for J; bases not matched to a gene: 6. The CDR3 extends over 15 amino acids. The chain's CDR3 is CASSRGTSGRSEQYF. For the CDR3, the DNA is TGTGCCAGCAGTCGCGGGACTAGCGGGAGATCCGAGCAGTACTTC.

This sequence joins TRBV30 and TRBJ2-3, with D perhaps assigned TRBD1 or TRBD2 (5 bases each). Germline V gene sequence: CDR1 GTSNPN, CDR2 SVGIG (reference sequence). Trimming shortened V by 3 bases and J by 0 bases, and 13 bases separated the two germline ends. The CDR3 spans 15 residues. The CDR3 loop is CAWSSGTLSTDTQYF. In DNA form, the CDR3 reads TGTGCCTGGAGCTCCGGGACCCTGAGCACAGATACGCAGTATTTT. The complete variable domain, with remaining parts taken from reference TRBV30 and TRBJ2-3, reads SQTIHQWPATLVQPVGSPLSLECTVEGTSNPNLYWYRQAAGRGLQLLFYSVGIGQISSEVPQNLSASRPQDRQFILSSKKLLLSDSGFYLCAWSSGTLSTDTQYFGPGTRLTVL.

V gene TRBV14 combines with J gene TRBJ2-1; 9 positions match TRBD2. Trimming at V came to 4 bases and at J to 8 bases, leaving 15 bases not matched to a gene. Germline V gene data show CDR1 as SGHDN and CDR2 as FVKESK. CDR3 size: 17 residues. The CDR3 DNA follows: TGTGCCAGCAGCCTCCTGGGGGGACTAGCCGCCCTCGATGAGCAGTTCTTC. Translating gives CASSLLGGLAALDEQFF.

This clonotype was counted ten times or more. The chain uses TRBV5-1 and TRBJ2-1; TRBD1 aligns across 7 bases. Germline CDR1 SGHRS, CDR2 YFSETQ. The CDR3 contains 15 residues. After removal of 4 bases from V and 5 bases from J, the junction contained 9 bases not matched to a gene. CDR3 sequence: CASSRGQPRDNEQFF. CDR3 DNA: TGCGCCAGCAGCAGGGGACAGCCACGGGACAATGAGCAGTTCTTC.

In its sample, this clonotype was seen a few times. V gene TRBV11-1 combines with J gene TRBJ2-5; D is ambiguous. The CDR3 is 15 amino acids. In germline, CDR1 is SGHAT, CDR2 FQDESV (reference sequence). Deletions cut 4 bases from V and 5 bases from J, with 17 bases between. The CDR3 loop reads CASSSTTLIGETQYF. CDR3 nucleotide sequence: TGTGCCAGCAGCTCTACGACACTAATCGGGGAGACCCAGTACTTC.

In its sample, this clonotype was seen many times. CDR3 residues: CSARGWDSYEQYF. CDR3 coding DNA: TGCAGTGCTAGAGGGTGGGACTCCTACGAGCAGTACTTC. The V and J genes are TRBV20-1 and TRBJ2-7; D remains unclear. V was cut by 1 base and J by 0 bases, with 7 bases left in between. This CDR3 region has 13 residues. CDR1 and CDR2 (germline): DFQATT, SNEGSKA (reference sequence).

The gene calls are TRBV3-1 and TRBJ1-3; 7 nucleotides line up with TRBD1. Germline V gene sequence: CDR1 LGHDT, CDR2 YNNKEL (reference sequence). The CDR3 runs to 14 residues. After removal of 4 bases from V and 4 bases from J, the junction contained 4 bases not matched to a gene. The CDR3 nucleotides are TGTGCCAGCAGCCGAAGACAGGGAGGAAACACCATATATTTT. Its protein product is CASSRRQGGNTIYF.

This clonotype was observed at least ten times. This sequence joins TRBV20-1 and TRBJ2-1, with 9 bases aligning to TRBD2. Germline lookup yields CDR1 DFQATT and CDR2 SNEGSKA (reference sequence). Trimming took 4 bases from V and 6 from J; bases not matched to a gene: 1. The CDR3 length is 12 residues. CDR3 sequence: CSAKTSGNEQFF. The CDR3 nucleotides are TGCAGTGCTAAGACTAGCGGCAATGAGCAGTTCTTC.

In its sample, this clonotype was seen a few times. The chain couples TRBV7-2 to TRBJ2-7; 9 bases are shared with TRBD1. The CDR3 covers 14 residues. Per the germline V gene, CDR1 is SGHTA and CDR2 is FQGNSA. The junction had 7 bases not matched to a gene; V was cut back by 5 bases and J by 5 bases. CDR3 loop: CASSTRTGVNEQYF. The CDR3 nucleotides read TGTGCCAGCAGCACGAGGACAGGGGTGAACGAGCAGTACTTC.

In this sample, this clonotype turned up a few times. The chain employs TRBV7-6 and TRBJ2-1; D perhaps matches TRBD1 (6 bases). Germline V CDR1 and CDR2: SGHVS, FNYEAQ. The V and J ends lost 0 bases and 7 bases respectively, with 10 bases between them. The CDR3 loop spans 14 amino acids. The CDR3 here is CASSLAVGTNEQFF. The CDR3 coding sequence is TGTGCCAGCAGCTTAGCTGTGGGGACAAATGAGCAGTTCTTC.

Ten or more counts support this clonotype. J is TRBJ1-1 and V is TRBV6-2 or TRBV6-3, with 9 bases that match TRBD1. The CDR3 has 14 residues. Losses at the gene ends were 7 bases for V and 5 bases for J; bases not matched to a gene: 8. Germline CDR1 and CDR2: MNHEY and SVGEGT. DNA for the CDR3: TGTGCCAGCAAAACAGGGGGCAGGGTTACTGAAGCTTTCTTT. Protein product: CASKTGGRVTEAFF.

J is TRBJ2-7 and V is TRBV7-2; D is undetermined. The V gene's germline CDR1 is SGHTA and CDR2 FQGNSA. This CDR3 spans 16 amino acids. Trimming removed 2 bases at V and 1 base at J, with 15 bases between. CDR3 coding DNA: TGTGCCAGCAGCTTATTTTATGAGCTCGGGTCCTACGAGCAGTACTTC. As protein: CASSLFYELGSYEQYF.

This clonotype was recorded many times. DNA for the CDR3: TGTGCCACCAGCAGTCGCAGGGGGGTAGCGGGACCCAAAAACATTCAGTACTTC. Translation gives CATSSRRGVAGPKNIQYF. V usage is TRBV15 and J usage is TRBJ2-4; TRBD2 is a possible D gene (8 bases). The CDR3 runs 18 residues. Germline lookup yields CDR1 LNHNV and CDR2 YYDKDF (reference sequence). V gave up 3 bases and J gave up 2 bases, with 20 bases separating them.